This T cell receptor (beta chain) is drawn from a study of shared clonotypes between healthy human individuals. In regard to this clone: Its target is not known.

Clones were read by immunoSEQ multiplex PCR, and TCRdb kept only the in-frame ones, dropping some. The sample carries under 2,000,000 clones, about 95% recorded once. Whole-study results and caveats: Represented diversity (both genetic and exposure-history) was limited by the small number of donors.

The naive CD8 subset, CD45RO-negative cells positively selected for CCR7, excluded terminally differentiated effector memory CD45RA+ cells. The clonotype was recovered from a young man in good health. The sequenced sample consisted of naive CD8+ T cells sorted from blood.

CDR3: CASSIGESGELFF. The CDR3 bases are TGTGCCAGTAGTATCGGAGAATCCGGGGAGCTGTTTTTT. V is TRBV19 and J is TRBJ2-2, with D unresolved. Between the trimmed V and J ends, which lost 3 bases and 6 bases, there was a span of 8 bases. This CDR3 contains 13 residues. CDR1 and CDR2 from the germline V gene are LNHDA and SQIVND (reference sequence).